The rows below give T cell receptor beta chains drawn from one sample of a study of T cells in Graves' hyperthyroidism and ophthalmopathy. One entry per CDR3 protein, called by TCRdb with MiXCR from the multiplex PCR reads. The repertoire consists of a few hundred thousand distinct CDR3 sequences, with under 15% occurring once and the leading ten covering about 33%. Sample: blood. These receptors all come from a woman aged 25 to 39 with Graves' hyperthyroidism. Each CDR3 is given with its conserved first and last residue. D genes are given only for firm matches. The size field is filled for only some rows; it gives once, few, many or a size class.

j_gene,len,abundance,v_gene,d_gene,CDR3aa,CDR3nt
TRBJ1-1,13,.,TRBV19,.,CASSKAANTEAFF,TGTGCCAGTAGTAAAGCCGCGAACACTGAAGCTTTCTTT
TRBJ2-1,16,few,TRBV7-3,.,CASSLYGDYAYNEQFF,TGTGCCAGCAGCTTATACGGAGACTATGCTTACAATGAGCAGTTCTTC
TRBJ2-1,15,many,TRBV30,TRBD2,CAWSEGTSGYNEQFF,TGTGCCTGGAGCGAAGGCACTAGCGGATACAATGAGCAGTTCTTC
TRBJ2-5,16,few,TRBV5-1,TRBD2,CASSLRRGRAEETQYF,TGCGCCAGCAGCTTGCGGCGGGGGAGGGCCGAAGAGACCCAGTACTTC
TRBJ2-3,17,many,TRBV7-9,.,CASSIGLGRGGTDTQYF,TGTGCCAGCAGTATAGGCTTGGGAAGGGGCGGCACAGATACGCAGTATTTT
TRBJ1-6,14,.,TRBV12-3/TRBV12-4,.,CASSLGGGDSPLHF,TGTGCCAGCAGTTTGGGAGGGGGAGATTCACCCCTCCACTTT
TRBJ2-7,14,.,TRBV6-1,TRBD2,CASRSDSGSYEQYF,TGTGCCAGCAGGAGCGATAGCGGGAGCTACGAGCAGTACTTC
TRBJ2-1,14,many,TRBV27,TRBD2,CASSWTSGNYEQFF,TGTGCCAGCAGCTGGACTAGCGGGAACTATGAGCAGTTCTTC
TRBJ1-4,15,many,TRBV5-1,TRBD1,CASSSDRGLSEKLFF,TGCGCCAGCAGCTCCGACAGGGGACTGAGTGAAAAACTGTTTTTT
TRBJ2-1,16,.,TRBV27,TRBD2,CASSSHTSGREGEQFF,TGTGCCAGCAGTTCGCACACTAGCGGGAGGGAGGGTGAGCAGTTCTTC
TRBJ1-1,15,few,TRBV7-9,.,CASSLGRSLNTEAFF,TGTGCCAGCAGCTTAGGTCGGTCACTGAACACTGAAGCTTTCTTT
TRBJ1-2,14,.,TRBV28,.,CASRRTQGPYGYTF,TGTGCCAGCAGAAGAACCCAGGGCCCGTATGGCTACACCTTC
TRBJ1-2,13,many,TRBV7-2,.,CASSLMSAYGYTF,TGTGCCAGCAGCTTAATGTCCGCCTATGGCTACACCTTC
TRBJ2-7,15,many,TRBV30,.,CAWSVSLGSMNEQYF,TGTGCCTGGAGTGTATCTTTAGGGAGTATGAACGAGCAGTACTTC
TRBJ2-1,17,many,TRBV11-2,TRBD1,CASSNGTGGRFYNEQFF,TGTGCCAGCAGCAACGGGACAGGGGGCCGGTTTTACAATGAGCAGTTCTTC
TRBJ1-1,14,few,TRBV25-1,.,CASSESLQNTEAFF,TGTGCCAGCAGTGAATCCTTACAGAACACTGAAGCTTTCTTT
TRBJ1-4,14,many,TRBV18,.,CASSPRTALEKLFF,TGTGCCAGCTCACCACGGACAGCCCTTGAAAAACTGTTTTTT
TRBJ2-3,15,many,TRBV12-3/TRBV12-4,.,CASSFGLATTDTQYF,TGTGCCAGCAGTTTTGGGTTAGCGACAACAGATACGCAGTATTTT
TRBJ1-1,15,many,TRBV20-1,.,CSATDTGAGNTEAFF,TGCAGTGCTACCGATACGGGGGCTGGGAACACTGAAGCTTTCTTT
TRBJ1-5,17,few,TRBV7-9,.,CASSLDQGWGNNQPQHF,TGTGCCAGCAGCTTAGATCAGGGTTGGGGGAACAATCAGCCCCAGCATTTT
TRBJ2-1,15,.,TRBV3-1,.,CASSGGLSLYNEQFF,TGTGCCAGCAGTGGGGGCCTAAGTCTCTACAATGAGCAGTTCTTC
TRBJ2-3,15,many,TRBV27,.,CASSPTPFSSDTQYF,TGTGCCAGCAGCCCTACACCCTTTTCGTCAGATACGCAGTATTTT
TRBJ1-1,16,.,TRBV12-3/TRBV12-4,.,CASSSQDPKMNTEAFF,TGTGCCAGCAGTTCGCAGGACCCCAAAATGAACACTGAAGCTTTCTTT
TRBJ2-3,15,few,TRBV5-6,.,CASSVVVFGTDTQYF,TGTGCCAGCAGCGTAGTGGTGTTTGGCACAGATACGCAGTATTTT
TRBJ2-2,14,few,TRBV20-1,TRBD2,CSASLAPDTGELFF,TGCAGTGCCTCACTAGCGCCCGACACCGGGGAGCTGTTTTTT
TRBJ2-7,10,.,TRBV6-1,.,CATESYEQYF,TGTGCCACCGAAAGCTACGAGCAGTACTTC
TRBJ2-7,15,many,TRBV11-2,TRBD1,CASSASNRGTYEQYF,TGTGCCAGCAGCGCCTCAAACAGGGGGACCTACGAGCAGTACTTC
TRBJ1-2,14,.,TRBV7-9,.,CASSPQGDLSGYTF,TGTGCCAGCAGCCCACAGGGTGATCTAAGCGGCTACACCTTC
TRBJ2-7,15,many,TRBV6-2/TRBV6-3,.,CASSPRVGVTVEQYF,TGTGCCAGCAGTCCAAGGGTGGGAGTGACGGTCGAGCAGTACTTC
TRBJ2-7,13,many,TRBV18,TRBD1,CASSRGTAGEQYF,TGTGCCAGCTCACGGGGGACAGCAGGCGAGCAGTACTTC
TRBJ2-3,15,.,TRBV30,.,CAGRTVFISTDTQYF,TGTGCCGGTAGGACAGTTTTTATCAGCACAGATACGCAGTATTTT
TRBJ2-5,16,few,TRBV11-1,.,CASSLAPKLAGETQYF,TGTGCCAGCAGCTTAGCCCCGAAATTGGCGGGAGAGACCCAGTACTTC
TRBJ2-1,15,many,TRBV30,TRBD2,CAWTPGGFGYNEQFF,TGTGCCTGGACCCCGGGGGGATTTGGCTACAATGAGCAGTTCTTC
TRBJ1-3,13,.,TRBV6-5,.,CASSFLSGNTIYF,TGTGCCAGCAGTTTCCTTTCTGGAAACACCATATATTTT
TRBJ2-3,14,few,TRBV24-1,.,CATPRGDGTDTQYF,TGTGCCACCCCAAGGGGGGATGGGACAGATACGCAGTATTTT
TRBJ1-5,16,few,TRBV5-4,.,CASSLGGGESNQPQHF,TGTGCCAGCAGCTTGGGTGGCGGGGAGAGCAATCAGCCCCAGCATTTT
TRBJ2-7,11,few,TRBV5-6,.,CASRRKGEQYF,TGTGCCAGCAGAAGAAAGGGGGAGCAGTACTTC
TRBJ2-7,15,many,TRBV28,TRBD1,CATTRQGFFSYEQYF,TGTGCCACAACCCGACAGGGGTTTTTCTCCTACGAGCAGTACTTC
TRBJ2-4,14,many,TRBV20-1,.,CSARFRLAKNIQYF,TGCAGTGCTAGGTTCCGACTAGCCAAAAACATTCAGTACTTC
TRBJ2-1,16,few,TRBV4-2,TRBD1,CASSQEEGTGRREQFF,TGTGCCAGCAGCCAAGAGGAAGGGACAGGGAGGCGAGAGCAGTTCTTC
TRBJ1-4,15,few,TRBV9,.,CASSVVGPGDEKLFF,TGTGCCAGCAGCGTAGTGGGCCCCGGCGATGAAAAACTGTTTTTT
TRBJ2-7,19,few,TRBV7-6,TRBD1,CASSFSPGQAEFFSYEQYF,TGTGCCAGCAGTTTTAGTCCGGGACAGGCCGAGTTTTTTTCCTACGAGCAGTACTTC
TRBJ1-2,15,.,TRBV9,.,CASSGYPTSVDGYTF,TGTGCCAGCAGCGGGTATCCCACAAGTGTGGATGGCTACACCTTC